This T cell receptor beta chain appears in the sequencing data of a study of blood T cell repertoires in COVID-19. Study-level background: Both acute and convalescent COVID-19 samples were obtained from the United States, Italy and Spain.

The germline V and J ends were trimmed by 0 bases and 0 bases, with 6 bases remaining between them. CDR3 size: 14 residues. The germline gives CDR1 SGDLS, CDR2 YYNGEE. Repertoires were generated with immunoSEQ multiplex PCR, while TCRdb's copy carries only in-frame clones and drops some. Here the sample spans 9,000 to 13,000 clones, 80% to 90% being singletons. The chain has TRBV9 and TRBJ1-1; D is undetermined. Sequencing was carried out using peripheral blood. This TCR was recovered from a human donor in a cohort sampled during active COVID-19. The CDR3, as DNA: TGTGCCAGCAGCGTAGGTGAGGTGAACACTGAAGCTTTCTTT. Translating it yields CASSVGEVNTEAFF.